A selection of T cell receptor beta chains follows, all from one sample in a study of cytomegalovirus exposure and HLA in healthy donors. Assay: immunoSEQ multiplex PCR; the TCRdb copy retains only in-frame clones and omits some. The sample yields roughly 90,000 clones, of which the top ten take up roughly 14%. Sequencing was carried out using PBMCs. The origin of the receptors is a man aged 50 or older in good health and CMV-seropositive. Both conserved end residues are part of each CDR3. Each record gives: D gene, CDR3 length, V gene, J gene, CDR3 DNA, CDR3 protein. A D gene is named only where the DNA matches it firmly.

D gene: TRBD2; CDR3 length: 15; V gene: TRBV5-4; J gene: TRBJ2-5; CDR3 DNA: TGTGCCAGCAGCTTGGGACTAGCGGGAGGTGAGACCCAGTACTTC; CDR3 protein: CASSLGLAGGETQYF
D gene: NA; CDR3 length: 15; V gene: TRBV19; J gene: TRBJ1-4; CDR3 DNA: TGTGCCAGTGGGCTGCGGACAGCCACTAATGAAAAACTGTTTTTT; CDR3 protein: CASGLRTATNEKLFF
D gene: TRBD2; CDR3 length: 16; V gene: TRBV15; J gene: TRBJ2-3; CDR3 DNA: TGTGCCACCAGCGGTCCAGCGGCGGGAGGGGACGATACGCAGTATTTT; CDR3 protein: CATSGPAAGGDDTQYF
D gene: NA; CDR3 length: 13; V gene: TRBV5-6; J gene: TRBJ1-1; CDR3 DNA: TGTGCCAGCAGCTTCGGTCAGAACACTGAAGCTTTCTTT; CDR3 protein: CASSFGQNTEAFF
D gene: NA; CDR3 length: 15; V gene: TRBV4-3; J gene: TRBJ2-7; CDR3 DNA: TGCGCCAGCAGCCAAGAAGGCGAGACATTCTACGAGCAGTACTTC; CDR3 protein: CASSQEGETFYEQYF
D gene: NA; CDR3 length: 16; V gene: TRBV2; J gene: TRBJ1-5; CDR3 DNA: TGTGCCAGCAGTCCTCCTGGGCAGGGCCCAAATCAGCCCCAGCATTTT; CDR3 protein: CASSPPGQGPNQPQHF
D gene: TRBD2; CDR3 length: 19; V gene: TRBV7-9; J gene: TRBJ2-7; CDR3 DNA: TGTGCCAGCAGCCTCCTGCCGGGACTAGCGGGAAAGGAGTCCTACGAGCAGTACTTC; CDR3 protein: CASSLLPGLAGKESYEQYF
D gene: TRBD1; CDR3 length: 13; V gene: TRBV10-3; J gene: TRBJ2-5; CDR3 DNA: TGTGCCTCCACCCGGGACAGGGGTGAGACCCAGTACTTC; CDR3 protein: CASTRDRGETQYF
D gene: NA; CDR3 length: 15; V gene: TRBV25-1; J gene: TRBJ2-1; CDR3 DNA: TGTGCCAGCAGTGTTTCCCTCATTGTGGAGAATGAGCAGTTCTTC; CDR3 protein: CASSVSLIVENEQFF
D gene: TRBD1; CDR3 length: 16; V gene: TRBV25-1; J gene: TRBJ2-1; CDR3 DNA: TGTGCCAGCAGTGTTACCGGGACAGGCTATTACAATGAGCAGTTCTTC; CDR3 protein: CASSVTGTGYYNEQFF
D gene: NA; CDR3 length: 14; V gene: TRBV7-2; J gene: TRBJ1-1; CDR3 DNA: TGTGCCAGCAGCTTCCACGGAGGGAACACTGAAGCTTTCTTT; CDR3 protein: CASSFHGGNTEAFF
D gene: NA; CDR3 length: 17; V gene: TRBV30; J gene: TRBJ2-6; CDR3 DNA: TGTGCCTGGAGTGGACAGGCCTCGTTTTCTGGGGCCAACGTCCTGACTTTC; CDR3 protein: CAWSGQASFSGANVLTF
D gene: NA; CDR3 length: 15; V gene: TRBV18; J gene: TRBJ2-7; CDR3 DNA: TGTGCCAGCTCACCTTTGGCAGGGGGGAATTACGAGCAGTACTTC; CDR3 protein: CASSPLAGGNYEQYF
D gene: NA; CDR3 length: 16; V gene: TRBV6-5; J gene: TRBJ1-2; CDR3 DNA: TGTGCCAGCAGTTACTCGATCGCAGGGGCTAACTATGGCTACACCTTC; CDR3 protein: CASSYSIAGANYGYTF
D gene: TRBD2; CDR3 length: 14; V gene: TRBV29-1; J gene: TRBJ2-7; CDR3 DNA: TGCAGCGTGGGCCTGGAAGCGGGGGCCTACGAGCAGTACTTC; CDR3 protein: CSVGLEAGAYEQYF
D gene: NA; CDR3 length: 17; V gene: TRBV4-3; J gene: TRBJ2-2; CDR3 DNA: TGCGCCAGCAGCCAAGATAGGGCTAGCTCCAACACCGGGGAGCTGTTTTTT; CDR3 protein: CASSQDRASSNTGELFF
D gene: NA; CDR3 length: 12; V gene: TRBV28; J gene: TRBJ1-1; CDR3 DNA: TGTGCCAGCAGTTTATCGTCGACTGAAGCTTTCTTT; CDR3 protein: CASSLSSTEAFF
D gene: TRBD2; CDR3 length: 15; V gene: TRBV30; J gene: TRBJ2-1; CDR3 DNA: TGTGCCTGGAGTGTCGGGGCGGGAGAGGGGAATGAGCAGTTCTTC; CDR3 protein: CAWSVGAGEGNEQFF
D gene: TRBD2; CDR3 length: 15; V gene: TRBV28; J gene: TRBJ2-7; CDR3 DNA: TGTGCCAGCAGTTTACGGACCGGACTAGGGAGGGAGCAGTACTTC; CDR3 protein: CASSLRTGLGREQYF
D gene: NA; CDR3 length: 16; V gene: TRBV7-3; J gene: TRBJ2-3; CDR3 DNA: TGTGCCAGCAGCCCACGGGTGGGAGCAAGGGCAGATACGCAGTATTTT; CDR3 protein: CASSPRVGARADTQYF
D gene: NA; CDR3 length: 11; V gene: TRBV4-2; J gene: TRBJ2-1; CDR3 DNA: TGTGCCAGCAGCCAAGCGGGGGAGCAGTTCTTC; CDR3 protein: CASSQAGEQFF